A selection of T cell receptor beta chains follows, all from one sample in a study of T cell responses to AZD1222 COVID-19 vaccine. Generated by immunoSEQ multiplex PCR, the TCRdb table keeps only in-frame clones and is missing some. Of roughly 140,000 clones in the sample, just over 90% were seen once. The sequenced sample was peripheral blood, obtained on day 0 of AZD1222 vaccination. The receptor source for this set is an adult in good health. Both conserved end residues are part of each CDR3. The D gene is left open where the match is weak. A row's size may be missing; if present it is once, few, many or a size class.

-	-	TRBV30	TRBJ2-1	CAWMGGKGANEQFF	TGTGCCTGGATGGGCGGGAAGGGTGCCAATGAGCAGTTCTTC
TRBD2	-	TRBV2	TRBJ2-1	CASRGTNNEQFF	TGTGCCAGCAGGGGGACTAACAATGAGCAGTTCTTC
-	-	TRBV16	TRBJ2-7	CASSQGSYEQYF	TGTGCCAGCAGCCAGGGAAGCTACGAGCAGTACTTC
TRBD1	-	TRBV15	TRBJ1-5	CATSRDQGQVHNQPQHF	TGTGCCACCAGCAGAGATCAGGGACAGGTCCACAATCAGCCCCAGCATTTT
TRBD2	-	TRBV6-2/TRBV6-3	TRBJ2-1	CASSSILTSAGSSYNEQFF	TGTGCCAGCAGTTCCATTTTGACTAGCGCAGGGAGCTCCTACAATGAGCAGTTCTTC
TRBD1	-	TRBV18	TRBJ1-3	CASSPVGDSSGNTIYF	TGTGCCAGCTCACCAGTGGGGGACAGCTCTGGAAACACCATATATTTT
-	-	TRBV29-1	TRBJ1-2	CSARSSNGYTF	TGCAGCGCCCGGAGTAGCAATGGCTACACCTTC
TRBD1	-	TRBV5-1	TRBJ1-2	CASSLVSGGSRSGYTF	TGCGCCAGCAGCTTGGTGTCAGGGGGGTCTCGCTCCGGCTACACCTTC
-	-	TRBV19	TRBJ1-1	CASSPQGARNTEAFF	TGTGCCAGTAGTCCGCAGGGCGCCCGGAACACTGAAGCTTTCTTT
TRBD1	once	TRBV7-2	TRBJ1-5	CASSLGTGAGKPQHF	TGTGCCAGCAGCTTAGGCACAGGGGCAGGGAAGCCCCAGCATTTT
-	-	TRBV5-1	TRBJ1-3	CASSLAGVVGNTIYF	TGCGCCAGCAGCTTGGCCGGGGTGGTTGGAAACACCATATATTTT
-	-	TRBV6-5	TRBJ1-2	CASSYRPRGYGYTF	TGTGCCAGCAGTTACCGCCCGAGGGGGTATGGCTACACCTTC
TRBD1	-	TRBV7-7	TRBJ2-1	CASSSSTGIGSDEQFF	TGTGCCAGCAGCTCTTCGACAGGGATTGGGAGCGATGAGCAGTTCTTC
-	once	TRBV7-2	TRBJ2-1	CASSKRRDEQFF	TGTGCCAGCAGCAAGCGGAGGGATGAGCAGTTCTTC
-	once	TRBV29-1	TRBJ2-1	CSVDRSLYNEQFF	TGCAGCGTTGACCGATCCTTATACAATGAGCAGTTCTTC
-	-	TRBV11-2	TRBJ1-1	CASSLERGRVTEAFF	TGTGCCAGCAGCTTAGAGAGAGGCAGGGTCACTGAAGCTTTCTTT
TRBD2	-	TRBV5-6	TRBJ2-2	CASSPLRGVTGELFF	TGTGCCAGCAGCCCGCTCCGGGGGGTCACCGGGGAGCTGTTTTTT
-	-	TRBV5-1	TRBJ1-5	CASSHGSNQPQHF	TGCGCCAGCAGCCACGGTAGCAATCAGCCCCAGCATTTT
-	-	TRBV2	TRBJ2-2	CASRFPGHPNTGELFF	TGTGCCAGCAGATTTCCGGGACACCCAAACACCGGGGAGCTGTTTTTT
-	-	TRBV10-2	TRBJ2-2	CASSEMGTGELFF	TGCGCCAGCAGTGAGATGGGAACCGGGGAGCTGTTTTTT
-	few	TRBV18	TRBJ2-5	CASSPALQTETQYF	TGTGCCAGCTCACCAGCTTTGCAAACAGAGACCCAGTACTTC
-	once	TRBV20-1	TRBJ1-2	CSAPLGYGYTF	TGCAGTGCCCCCCTAGGCTATGGCTACACCTTC
-	-	TRBV6-5	TRBJ1-2	CASSYSRDFYGYTF	TGTGCCAGCAGTTACTCGAGGGACTTCTATGGCTACACCTTC
TRBD2	once	TRBV20-1	TRBJ2-5	CSASLLAGQTQYF	TGCAGTGCTAGTTTACTAGCGGGGCAGACCCAGTACTTC
-	once	TRBV4-1	TRBJ1-5	CASSVGISDSQPQHF	TGCGCCAGCAGCGTAGGGATATCGGATAGTCAGCCCCAGCATTTT
-	-	TRBV19	TRBJ2-1	CASRRARQGSHDEQFF	TGTGCCAGCCGACGCGCCCGCCAGGGCTCACACGATGAGCAGTTCTTC
-	-	TRBV6-5	TRBJ1-1	CASRKNTEAFF	TGTGCCAGCAGAAAGAACACTGAAGCTTTCTTT
-	-	TRBV30	TRBJ1-3	CAWRDLSGNTIYF	TGTGCCTGGAGGGATTTATCTGGAAACACCATATATTTT
-	-	TRBV2	TRBJ1-6	CASTKETNSPLHF	TGTGCCAGCACGAAGGAGACTAATTCACCCCTCCACTTT
-	-	TRBV10-2	TRBJ1-2	CASSESVRVSGYTF	TGCGCCAGCAGTGAGTCGGTCAGGGTTTCTGGCTACACCTTC
-	-	TRBV6-1	TRBJ1-2	CASSEINGGDGYTF	TGTGCCAGCAGTGAAATCAATGGGGGTGACGGCTACACCTTC
-	-	TRBV7-9	TRBJ2-1	CASSLTPTGHNEQFF	TGTGCCAGCAGCTTAACCCCAACGGGCCACAATGAGCAGTTCTTC
-	-	TRBV2	TRBJ2-3	CASERTDTQYF	TGTGCCTCGGAACGCACAGATACGCAGTATTTT